One and the same sample provided the 6 T cell receptor beta chains below, sequenced in a study of T cells in localized non-small cell lung cancer. Method: immunoSEQ multiplex PCR; TCRdb's copy keeps in-frame clones and lacks some. The sample holds fewer than 35,000 clones, 86% seen once. Source: peripheral blood, taken before any cancer treatment. The receptors shown here come from an older male donor with stage III lung adenocarcinoma.

The CDR3 protein is CASSLVSGLGYTF. The CDR3 region has the DNA TGTGCCAGCAGCTTGGTTTCAGGGCTAGGCTACACCTTC. The chain has TRBV5-5 and TRBJ1-2, with a possible D match to TRBD1 (5 bases). In germline, CDR1 is SGHKS, CDR2 YYEKEE (reference sequence). The CDR3 consists of 13 residues. The ends were cut back, 0 bases at V and 8 bases at J, with 11 bases in the middle.

This clone showed up just a few times. This chain uses TRBV5-4 with TRBJ1-1; TRBD1 is a possible D gene (6 bases). The length of the CDR3 is 14 residues. The germline CDR1 and CDR2 sequences are SGHNT and YYREEE (reference sequence). The germline V and J ends were trimmed by 4 bases and 4 bases, with 14 bases remaining between them. The CDR3 loop is CASSPEGGLTEAFF. In DNA, the CDR3 is TGTGCCAGCAGCCCCGAGGGGGGGCTCACTGAAGCTTTCTTT. The whole variable domain, filled in from reference TRBV5-4 and TRBJ1-1, reads ETGVTQSPTHLIKTRGQQVTLRCSSQSGHNTVSWYQQALGQGPQFIFQYYREEENGRGNFPPRFSGLQFPNYSSELNVNALELDDSALYLCASSPEGGLTEAFFGQGTRLTVV.

The chain is built from TRBV6-1 and TRBJ2-5; possibly TRBD2 for D (5 bases). The V gene lost 0 bases and the J gene lost 5 bases, with 13 bases spanning the gap. The CDR3 is made up of 15 amino acids. Per the germline V gene, CDR1 is MNHNS and CDR2 is SASEGT. CDR3 coding DNA: TGTGCCAGCAGTGAAGCGGGTGGCAGAGGGGAGACCCAGTACTTC. This codes for CASSEAGGRGETQYF.

The chain joins TRBV28 to TRBJ1-1, with a possible D match to TRBD1 (6 bases). Per germline, CDR1 MDHEN and CDR2 SYDVKM. CDR3 size: 13 residues. V was clipped by 5 bases and J by 8 bases, with 15 bases between them. The CDR3 nucleotides read TGTGCCAGCAGTCCCCAAGGACAGAGCGAAGCTTTCTTT. Amino acid sequence: CASSPQGQSEAFF.

This clone has just a few counts. This rearrangement joins TRBV9 to TRBJ1-1, with 7 bases fitting TRBD1. The CDR3 runs to 14 residues. Trimming at V came to 0 bases and at J to 6 bases, leaving 5 bases not matched to a gene. The germline V gene has CDR1 SGDLS and CDR2 YYNGEE. The CDR3 protein is CASSVAYRGAEAFF. The CDR3 DNA follows: TGTGCCAGCAGCGTAGCGTACAGGGGTGCTGAAGCTTTCTTT.

The rearrangement uses TRBV2 and TRBJ2-2; 8 bases fit TRBD1. The CDR3 spans 15 residues. V gave up 0 bases and J gave up 8 bases; unmatched junction bases: 5. The germline CDR1 and CDR2 sequences are SNHLY and FYNNEI. The CDR3 spells CASSEARGRPGELFF. CDR3 nucleotide sequence: TGTGCCAGCAGTGAAGCCAGGGGGCGTCCGGGGGAGCTGTTTTTT. Full variable domain (remainder filled in from reference TRBV2 and TRBJ2-2): EPEVTQTPSHQVTQMGQEVILRCVPISNHLYFYWYRQILGQKVEFLVSFYNNEISEKSEIFDDQFSVERPDGSNFTLKIRSTKLEDSAMYFCASSEARGRPGELFFGEGSRLTVL.